This TCR beta chain was identified during a study of neurological immune-mediated disorders. General observations from the study: The phylogenetic placement of 18 of 34 multiple sclerosis patients' repertoires in one related-CDR3 cluster constitutes a possible signature.

This clonotype occurred many times. Its matching antigen is unknown. 5'RACE with 10-nucleotide random UMIs generated the cDNA. TCRdb reprocessed the 5' RACE reads via MiXCR and lists one record per CDR3 protein. The sample consists of under 80,000 distinct CDR3 sequences, roughly 3.6% of them appearing once. This clonotype originated in a man aged 30 to 45 with multiple sclerosis. Sequencing was carried out using PBMCs.

The CDR3 loop is CASSPGQGPSQPQHF. Here the CDR3 DNA reads TGTGCCAGCAGCCCAGGACAGGGCCCCAGTCAGCCCCAGCATTTT. The chain couples TRBV9 to TRBJ1-5; the match to TRBD1 covers 8 bases. V lost 4 bases and J lost 6; bases outside the gene matches: 9. CDR1 SGDLS and CDR2 YYNGEE come from the germline V gene. This CDR3 is 15 amino acids long.